The rows below give T cell receptor beta chains drawn from one sample of a study of cytomegalovirus exposure and HLA in healthy donors. Measured with immunoSEQ multiplex PCR; TCRdb has only the in-frame clones, and not every one. Among about 160,000 clones listed, about 85% were seen once. The sample consisted of PBMCs. The receptor source for this set is a man aged 18-30 years in good health and CMV-seropositive. Both conserved end residues are trimmed from each CDR3. Size is omitted from some rows. Given values are once, few, many or a class for expanded clones.

V gene	clone size	J gene	CDR3 length	CDR3 protein
TRBV18	once	TRBJ1-1	12	ASSLDRDSIEAF
TRBV7-3	.	TRBJ2-6	16	ASSPTSGGIFGANVLT
TRBV9	.	TRBJ2-2	16	ASSGGGQDPFNTGELF
TRBV5-6	once	TRBJ2-2	13	ASSHLGGLTGELF
TRBV5-1	.	TRBJ1-1	12	ASSLLPTPAEAF
TRBV11-2	.	TRBJ2-3	12	ASSLVLDRDTQY
TRBV6-5	.	TRBJ2-7	13	ASSYKTQGNYEQY
TRBV2	.	TRBJ2-4	10	ASSDRDSRLY
TRBV5-4	.	TRBJ2-5	13	ASSRPGTGQETQY
TRBV6-5	.	TRBJ1-2	12	ASSRTQGNYGYT
TRBV19	.	TRBJ1-6	13	ASTSLAGVNSPLH
TRBV19	once	TRBJ2-3	12	ASSTRDFTDTQY
TRBV9	.	TRBJ2-3	13	ASSVFGGGADTQY
TRBV19	.	TRBJ1-2	13	ASSINRGATYGYT
TRBV5-4	.	TRBJ1-1	13	ASSFFDRDDTEAF
TRBV19	.	TRBJ2-2	13	ASSIRQGRTGELF
TRBV4-3	once	TRBJ1-4	14	ASSPVDRGGSEKLF
TRBV11-2	.	TRBJ2-1	13	ASSFAGGTGGEQF
TRBV11-3	.	TRBJ2-5	9	ASSLVRGQY
TRBV2	.	TRBJ2-5	12	ASSERRGRETQY
TRBV28	.	TRBJ1-2	15	ASRGPVGRDINYGYT
TRBV11-2	once	TRBJ2-6	15	ASSSSGVGSGANGLT